The present T cell receptor (beta chain) was sequenced within a study of CXCR3-negative and CXCR3-positive naive CD8 T cells (dated by TCRdb to between 2018 and 2021). Describing the broader study: In total, approximately 130 million TRB reads were obtained, corresponding to roughly 1.5 +/- 0.3 million reads per library. Data from under 12 donors, pooled across two independent experiments, went into the diversity and physicochemical repertoire analyses. Naive subsets from 5 or 6 donors and memory cells from 3 donors were included in the TRBV-TRBJ cluster analysis. Overall study results and their limits: Because surface CD5, which has been linked to self-reactivity in mice, was comparable between naive subsets, TCR interaction strength was also inferred from TRB CDR3 physicochemical properties. Compared with CXCR3-negative naive cells, CXCR3-positive naive cells had TRB CDR3s with higher hydrophobicity (lower Kidera factor 4), lower energy, and higher strength and volume indices. Comparably high repertoire diversity was found in both naive subsets, whereas much lower repertoire diversity was found in memory CD8+ T cells. Because CXCR3 expression was partially decreased after cryopreservation, freshly isolated PBMCs were used for most assays. Naive CXCR3-negative and CXCR3-positive cells from the same donor showed similar TRBV-TRBJ usage, whereas memory cells showed distinct patterns.

The instrument was a NextSeq 550. The Human TCR Profiling Kit (MiLaboratory) was used to prepare UMI-labeled 5' RACE TRB cDNA libraries. cDNA synthesis used the entire amount of extracted RNA, and PCR amplification then used the entire amount of cDNA produced. Libraries were prepared in parallel with an identical number of PCR cycles. As for the original processing: With a requirement of at least two reads per UMI, MIGEC and MiXCR extracted about 50,000 +/- 10,000 unique UMI-labeled TRB cDNA molecules per library. An average of about 40,000 +/- 10,000 functional in-frame TRB CDR3 nucleotide clonotypes without stop codons was found per library. After each sample was downsampled to 5000 UMI-labeled TRB molecules, VDJtools was used to calculate diversity metrics such as normalized Shannon-Wiener and Chao1. VDJtools computed clonotype-size-weighted physicochemical properties of the central five CDR3 residues: interaction energy, strength, volume and Kidera factor 4. TCRdb reprocessed the reads, so every CDR3 protein sequence counts as one entry and DNA is not shown. These V and J calls are TCRdb output, not the study's own analysis. This specimen's table enumerates 130,000 to 150,000 distinct CDR3 sequences. The ten largest make up roughly 0.27% of the sample.

Including cysteine and phenylalanine, the CDR3 has 17 amino acids. The DNA sequence is not available. Reading the germline V gene gives CDR1 LGHNA and CDR2 YSLEER. For this clonotype: Its antigen specificity is not known.

For each CD8+ T cell subset, flow sorting was done in triplicate, and roughly 320,000 cells per subset went directly into RLT lysis buffer. To keep memory contaminants out, a stringent definition of naive CD8+ T cells was applied: CD45RO-CCR7+CD27+CD95-. Using standard density gradient centrifugation, peripheral blood mononuclear cells were isolated from buffy coats. Naive CXCR3-negative and CXCR3-positive CD8+ T cells were flow-sorted on a FACSAria III. Total RNA was extracted from sorted cells using an RNeasy Mini Kit. The rearrangement combines TRBV4-3 with TRBJ2-2; TCRdb picks TRBD2, but there is no DNA to check that call. Sequencing was done on a sample of naive CXCR3+ CD8+ T cells from blood. Taken with the paper, the label for cell subset or site translates to: CD45RO-CCR7+CD27+CD95- naive CD8+ T cells expressing CXCR3 (TNR3+). This sequence was found in a human donor in good health. Some clones in this sample may be carry-over from other donors' samples. The CDR3 is CASSQGRAGGTAGELFF.